These T cell receptor beta chains were read from a single sample in a study of monozygotic twins with inflammatory bowel disease. One entry per CDR3 protein, without DNA, is what TCRdb gives after re-calling the 5' RACE reads. With 330,000 or so distinct CDR3 sequences in the sample, the ten largest clones hold 2%. Sample: blood. The receptors shown here come from a human donor with ulcerative colitis or Crohn's disease, or a healthy co-twin of an affected twin (not recorded which). The CDR3 runs from the conserved cysteine through the conserved F or W.

TRBV4-1	TRBJ1-6	CASSKGHDNSPLHF
TRBV5-1	TRBJ2-5	CASSFLAGGGETQYF
TRBV28	TRBJ1-5	CASSSPKQGANKNQPQHF
TRBV20-1	TRBJ2-1	CSAKSGRAYNEQFF
TRBV7-9	TRBJ2-2	CASSLVGRDTGELFF
TRBV7-9	TRBJ2-3	CASSSGLAGRGTQYF
TRBV5-1	TRBJ1-2	CASSPGEARYGYTF
TRBV28	TRBJ2-5	CASSPWNLGARAETQYF
TRBV6-6	TRBJ2-7	CASSYGLGEQYF
TRBV5-4	TRBJ2-3	CASRQAGGGTDTQYF
TRBV5-5	TRBJ2-2	CASSFEPVVTGELFF
TRBV5-1	TRBJ2-1	CASSSQGGYNEQFF
TRBV28	TRBJ2-7	CASSLGMTLAEGEQYF
TRBV20-1	TRBJ2-1	CSLVSGSYNEQFF
TRBV5-1	TRBJ2-3	CASSQDTTTDTQYF
TRBV30	TRBJ2-3	CAWSVLKGAIAGTQYF
TRBV5-1	TRBJ1-2	CASSLGTTGRGYTF
TRBV5-1	TRBJ2-3	CASSFLGMGSDTQYF
TRBV29-1	TRBJ1-1	CSVDGVRGADTEAFF
TRBV27	TRBJ2-5	CASREGAYLLETQYF
TRBV19	TRBJ2-3	CASNHRDKADTQYF
TRBV10-3	TRBJ2-1	CAIPGQGGNEQFF
TRBV12-3/TRBV12-4	TRBJ2-7	CASSTTGTGRYEQYF
TRBV12-3/TRBV12-4	TRBJ2-2	CASLTTANTGELFF
TRBV18	TRBJ1-6	CASSTERGSPLHF
TRBV20-1	TRBJ2-7	CSARIDLAGDYEQYF
TRBV27	TRBJ2-1	CASSLWNGREQFF